The 4 T cell receptor beta chains given below trace back to one sample, sequenced in a study of blood T cell repertoires in COVID-19. TCRdb keeps only in-frame clones here, not all; method: immunoSEQ multiplex PCR. In the table there are some 100,000 clones, roughly 92% of which are singletons. Sample: peripheral blood. These receptors were taken from a woman in her sixties or seventies with active COVID-19.

V and J are TRBV19 and TRBJ2-7, with 9 bases identical to TRBD1. V was clipped by 5 bases and J by 3 bases; unmatched bases: 8. This CDR3 is 15 amino acids long. CDR1 and CDR2 (germline): LNHDA, SQIVND (reference sequence). CDR3 loop: CASSPSQGALYEQYF. The CDR3, as DNA: TGTGCCAGTAGTCCCTCACAGGGGGCACTCTACGAGCAGTACTTC.

V and J are TRBV24-1 and TRBJ2-6; TRBD1 aligns across 9 bases. In germline, CDR1 is KGHDR, CDR2 SFDVKD. The CDR3 has 21 residues. After removal of 2 bases from V and 2 bases from J, the junction contained 15 bases not matched to a gene. The CDR3 coding sequence is TGTGCCACCAGTGATTCCGTATACGGGACAGGGAGCGTGGCTGGGGCCAACGTCCTGACTTTC. Amino acid sequence: CATSDSVYGTGSVAGANVLTF.

The rearrangement uses TRBV7-2 and TRBJ2-1; the match to TRBD2 covers 8 bases. The CDR3 has 14 amino acids. Germline values: CDR1 SGHTA, CDR2 FQGNSA. V was pared by 1 base and J by 7 bases, with 3 bases of the junction left unmatched. CDR3 coding DNA: TGTGCCAGCAGCTTAGTGAGCGGGAGTAATGAGCAGTTCTTC. Protein product: CASSLVSGSNEQFF. Drawing the rest from reference TRBV7-2 and TRBJ2-1, the complete variable domain is GAGVSQSPSNKVTEKGKDVELRCDPISGHTALYWYRQSLGQGLEFLIYFQGNSAPDKSGLPSDRFSAERTGGSVSTLTIQRTQQEDSAVYLCASSLVSGSNEQFFGPGTRLTVL.

The rearrangement joins TRBV24-1 to TRBJ1-2; TRBD1 agrees at 9 bases. The CDR3 is made up of 15 amino acids. Germline CDR1 and CDR2: KGHDR and SFDVKD. The trim removed 2 bases at V and 5 bases at J, leaving 5 bases unmatched. As DNA, the CDR3 is TGTGCCACCAGTGATTCGGGACAGGGAACTTATGGCTACACCTTC. Encoded protein: CATSDSGQGTYGYTF.